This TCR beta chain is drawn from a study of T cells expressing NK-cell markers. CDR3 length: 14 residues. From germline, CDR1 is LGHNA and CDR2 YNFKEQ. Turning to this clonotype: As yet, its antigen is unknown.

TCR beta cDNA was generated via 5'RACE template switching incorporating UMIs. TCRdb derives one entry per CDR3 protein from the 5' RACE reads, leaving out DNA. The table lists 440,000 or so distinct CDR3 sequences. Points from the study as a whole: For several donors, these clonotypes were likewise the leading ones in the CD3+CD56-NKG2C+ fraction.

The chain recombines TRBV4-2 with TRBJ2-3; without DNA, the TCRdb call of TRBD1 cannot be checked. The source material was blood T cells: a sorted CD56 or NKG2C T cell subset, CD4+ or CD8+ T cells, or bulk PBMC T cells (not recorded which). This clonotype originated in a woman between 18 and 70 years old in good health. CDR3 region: CASSRQGVTDTQYF.